This T cell receptor (beta chain) was identified during a study of blood T cell repertoires in COVID-19. Using immunoSEQ multiplex PCR, the repertoire was profiled, and TCRdb retains in-frame clones only, with some absent. The sample gives tens of thousands of clones, about 80% of which show up once; roughly 16% is in the top ten. Material: peripheral blood. The TCR originated in a human donor in a cohort sampled during active COVID-19.

The CDR3 loop reads CASSLGREGRPGELFF. The CDR3 bases are TGTGCCAGCAGCTTAGGACGGGAGGGCCGGCCCGGGGAGCTGTTTTTT. The chain recombines TRBV7-9 with TRBJ2-2; 8 nucleotides match TRBD2. Germline lookup yields CDR1 SEHNR and CDR2 FQNEAQ (reference sequence). V lost 1 base to trimming and J lost 6 bases; unmatched junction nucleotides: 7. This CDR3 region has 16 residues.